The sample holds a few counts of the clone carrying this T cell receptor beta chain. What it binds is not known. Each CDR3 protein is one row after TCRdb ran MiXCR on the reads. The table has about 900,000 distinct CDR3 sequences, about a third seen once. The CDR3 loop spans 12 amino acids. The V end lost 5 bases, the J end lost 13 bases, and 14 bases lay between the germline ends. Germline V gene lookup returns CDR1 MNHEY and CDR2 SMNVEV (reference sequence). The sample originates from a study of T cell repertoires in cytomegalovirus infection. Study observations and caveats: Dominating the ex vivo response were HLA-C-restricted CMV-specific TCR beta clonotypes.

This sequence joins TRBV27 and TRBJ1-4, with D possibly being TRBD1 (6 bases). This material consisted of cultured CD8+ T cells from PBMCs, taken from culture after CMV antigen stimulation. This receptor was taken from a human donor in good health (CMV status not recorded). Some clones in this sample may be carry-over from other donors' samples. CDR3 nucleotides: TGTGCCAGCAGTCCCCCGGGACAACGACTGTTTTTT. Protein product: CASSPPGQRLFF.